This TCR beta chain was captured in a study of regulatory T cells in long-lasting Graves disease. Arm-PCR with iRepertoire HTBI primers amplified the CDR3 regions for these TCR beta libraries. TCRdb re-analysed the multiplex PCR reads in MiXCR, keeping a single row per CDR3 protein. The table records around 420,000 distinct CDR3 sequences, around 16% of them present only once. Sample time point: newly diagnosed GD, antithyroid drugs for less than 3 months. The TCR library was made from RNA that had been extracted from PBMCs in TRIzol. Study conclusions and caveats: Among samples with persistent disease, TRBV28, TRBJ1-2 and TRBJ2-5 were favored. Lower TCR diversity characterized persistent Graves' patients relative to newly diagnosed patients.

Germline assignment: CDR1 LNHNV and CDR2 YYDKDF (reference sequence). The CDR3 runs to 15 residues. V dropped 1 base and J dropped 8 bases, with 14 bases sitting between them. Notes on this clonotype: Its antigen remains unknown.

The sample was also reused in another study, on T cells in Graves' hyperthyroidism and ophthalmopathy. According to that study: Graves' hyperthyroidism was deemed stable absent ophthalmopathy progression within 18 months. Also found in blood were most expanded thyroid clonotypes above 0.001.

This clonotype was sampled from a woman in her thirties or forties with Graves disease. This sample comprised peripheral blood mononuclear cells (PBMCs), obtained at new diagnosis, from a patient treated with antithyroid drugs. The rearrangement uses TRBV15 and TRBJ1-4, with a weak D call TRBD1 (6 bases). The CDR3 spells CATSRGGGAREKLFF. The CDR3 region has the DNA TGTGCCACCAGCAGAGGGGGGGGGGCGAGGGAAAAACTGTTTTTT.